This entry lists 31 T cell receptor beta chains sequenced from one sample in a study of T cell repertoires in cytomegalovirus infection. Antigens for these TCRs are unknown. Using its own MiXCR run on the reads, TCRdb lists one record per CDR3 protein. The sample lists 300,000 or so distinct CDR3 sequences; 20% to 25% were seen once. Sequenced material: cultured PBMCs, taken from culture after CMV antigen stimulation. The receptor set was obtained from a human donor in good health (CMV status not recorded). Some clones in this sample may be carry-over from other donors' samples.

The rearrangement links TRBV11-2 to TRBJ2-3, with 11 bases matching TRBD2. The CDR3 is 15 amino acids. Germline-derived CDR1 and CDR2 are SGHAT and FQNNGV. The trim removed 2 bases at V and 3 bases at J, leaving 1 base unmatched. CDR3 residues: CASSLPSGRTDTQYF. DNA for the CDR3: TGTGCCAGCAGCTTACCTAGCGGGAGGACAGATACGCAGTATTTT.

V gene TRBV7-2 combines with J gene TRBJ2-3, with TRBD2 matching 7 bases. CDR1 is SGHTA, CDR2 FQGNSA, per germline. CDR3 size: 14 residues. V gave up 4 bases and J gave up 4 bases; unmatched junction bases: 5. The CDR3 region is CASSSLAASDTQYF. The CDR3 nucleotides read TGTGCCAGCAGCTCCCTAGCGGCTTCAGATACGCAGTATTTT.

This chain connects TRBV2 to TRBJ2-4; no clear D. The germline V gene encodes CDR1 SNHLY and CDR2 FYNNEI. Trimming pared 5 bases from V and 0 bases from J, leaving 14 bases between. This CDR3 is built from 16 residues. CDR3 sequence (DNA): TGTGCCAGCAGTTCAGAGTTGCTAGGAGCCAAAAACATTCAGTACTTC. As protein: CASSSELLGAKNIQYF.

This clonotype was found many times. V is TRBV18 and J is TRBJ2-7; maybe TRBD1 (5 bases). Germline CDR1 is KGHSH and CDR2 is LQKENI. This CDR3 contains 14 residues. With 6 bases removed from V and 3 bases from J, the gap between germline ends came to 15 bases. The CDR3 DNA follows: TGTGCCAGCTCGCCCTCCGGACATGGCTACGAGCAGTACTTC. Its translation is CASSPSGHGYEQYF.

This clonotype was counted a few times. The chain employs TRBV7-7 and TRBJ2-2; TRBD1 matches at 8 bases. The CDR3 covers 15 residues. V lost 2 bases and J lost 6; bases outside the gene matches: 5. Looked up from germline, CDR1 is SSHAT and CDR2 is FNYEAQ (reference sequence). CDR3 residues: CASSLYPGGSGELFF. The CDR3 region has the DNA TGTGCCAGCAGCTTATACCCAGGGGGCTCCGGGGAGCTGTTTTTT. The entire variable domain, with the rest obtained from reference TRBV7-7 and TRBJ2-2, is as follows: GAGVSQSPRYKVTKRGQDVTLRCDPISSHATLYWYQQALGQGPEFLTYFNYEAQPDKSGLPSDRFSAERPEGSISTLTIQRTEQRDSAMYRCASSLYPGGSGELFFGEGSRLTVL.

The CDR3 nucleotides read TGTGCCAGCACCACCATGCGGGAGGGTCTTGCCGGGGAGCTGTTTTTT. It encodes CASTTMREGLAGELFF. The chain has TRBV6-2 or TRBV6-3 and TRBJ2-2; 9 positions agree with TRBD2. The CDR3 has 16 amino acids. V was pared by 7 bases and J by 6 bases, with 12 bases of the junction left unmatched. CDR1 and CDR2 (germline): MNHEY, SVGEGT.

This clonotype was seen at least ten times. The chain is built from TRBV7-2 and TRBJ1-4, with 9 bases lining up with TRBD1. The CDR3 length is 18 residues. Germline trimming cut 1 base from V and 8 bases from J; bases unmatched to any gene: 14. Per germline, CDR1 SGHTA and CDR2 FQGNSA. CDR3 sequence reads: CASSLGVTGGISREKLFF. In DNA, the CDR3 is TGTGCCAGCAGCTTAGGGGTGACAGGGGGAATCTCTCGAGAAAAACTGTTTTTT.

This clonotype was detected many times. The gene calls are TRBV7-2 and TRBJ2-5, with D uncertain. Germline V gene lookup returns CDR1 SGHTA and CDR2 FQGNSA. Trimming left V 2 bases short and J 5 bases short, with 6 bases between. CDR3 size: 12 residues. The CDR3 loop reads CASSLKPETQYF. The CDR3 coding sequence is TGTGCCAGCAGCTTAAAACCGGAGACCCAGTACTTC.

This clonotype was recorded at least ten times. The genes are TRBV7-2 and TRBJ2-2, with TRBD2 matching over 9 bases. This CDR3 is 16 amino acids long. Germline values: CDR1 SGHTA, CDR2 FQGNSA. The ends lost 5 bases at V and 5 bases at J; junction bases unmatched: 9. The CDR3 reads CASSTVAGARTGELFF. The CDR3 DNA reads TGTGCCAGCAGCACCGTAGCGGGAGCTAGGACCGGGGAGCTGTTTTTT. Complete variable domain (other parts from reference TRBV7-2 and TRBJ2-2): GAGVSQSPSNKVTEKGKDVELRCDPISGHTALYWYRQSLGQGLEFLIYFQGNSAPDKSGLPSDRFSAERTGGSVSTLTIQRTQQEDSAVYLCASSTVAGARTGELFFGEGSRLTVL.

This clonotype has just a few counts. The chain carries TRBV19 and TRBJ2-1; D is unresolved. The length of the CDR3 is 14 residues. CDR1 is LNHDA and CDR2 is SQIVND in the germline V gene (reference sequence). V was clipped by 2 bases and J by 8 bases, with 13 bases between them. The CDR3 reads CASSISWGFDEQFF. The CDR3 DNA reads as TGTGCCAGTAGTATAAGTTGGGGTTTCGATGAGCAGTTCTTC.

This clonotype was detected many times. This chain uses TRBV12-5 with TRBJ2-1; D is unresolved. There are 13 residues in the CDR3. Germline loops: CDR1 LGHNT, CDR2 FRNRAP. Trimming stripped 7 bases from V and 3 bases from J, with 10 bases between. CDR3 sequence (DNA): TGTGCTAGTGCCCTGACGGTCTACAATGAGCAGTTCTTC. Protein sequence: CASALTVYNEQFF.

Many counts were recorded for this clonotype. V usage is TRBV19 and J usage is TRBJ1-2; the D is unclear. CDR1 is LNHDA and CDR2 is SQIVND in the germline V gene (reference sequence). Trimming cost V 9 bases and J 0 bases, with 14 bases left between them. CDR3 length: 14 residues. In DNA, the CDR3 is TGTGCCAGCCGGAGACAACCCTCTAACTATGGCTACACCTTC. Translation: CASRRQPSNYGYTF.

This chain uses TRBV24-1 with TRBJ2-1, with D uncertain. V was clipped by 0 bases and J by 2 bases, with 7 bases between them. This CDR3 region has 15 residues. Germline-derived CDR1 and CDR2 are KGHDR and SFDVKD. DNA for the CDR3: TGTGCCACCAGTGATTTGAGCACAACCTACAATGAGCAGTTCTTC. This translates into CATSDLSTTYNEQFF.

J is TRBJ2-1 and V is TRBV7-9; 10 positions match TRBD2. Looked up from germline, CDR1 is SEHNR and CDR2 is FQNEAQ (reference sequence). The CDR3 loop spans 15 amino acids. J was trimmed by 7 bases and V by 5 bases; bases with no gene match: 8. Here the CDR3 DNA reads TGTGCCAGCAGCCAAGCGGGAGGGCCAGTTAATGAGCAGTTCTTC. Residues: CASSQAGGPVNEQFF.

V is TRBV30 and J is TRBJ2-5; a possible D gene is TRBD2 (7 bases). This CDR3 has 16 residues. CDR1 and CDR2 (germline): GTSNPN, SVGIG (reference sequence). V dropped 3 bases and J dropped 4 bases, with 21 bases sitting between them. CDR3 protein: CAWRVLTGAGRETQYF. CDR3 DNA: TGTGCCTGGAGAGTGTTGACAGGAGCGGGAAGAGAGACCCAGTACTTC.

This sequence joins TRBV19 and TRBJ2-1, with 9 bases lining up with TRBD1. Germline CDR1 and CDR2: LNHDA and SQIVND (reference sequence). Trimming cost V 5 bases and J 5 bases; bases outside gene matches: 10. CDR3 length equals 16 residues. The CDR3 nucleotides read TGTGCCAGTAGTCAAGTACAGGGGGCTTTAAACAATGAGCAGTTCTTC. This translates into CASSQVQGALNNEQFF.

This clonotype was counted a few times. The rearrangement links TRBV10-3 to TRBJ1-1; D may be TRBD1 (5 bases). Trimming pared 6 bases from V and 3 bases from J, leaving 14 bases between. CDR1 and CDR2 from the germline V gene are ENHRY and SYGVKD. CDR3 length equals 14 residues. In DNA form, the CDR3 reads TGTGCCATCAGCCCCTTTATGGGGGACACTGAAGCTTTCTTT. Translation gives CAISPFMGDTEAFF.

This chain uses TRBV6-5 with TRBJ1-5; D not certain. The CDR3 runs to 15 residues. The germline V gene has CDR1 MNHEY and CDR2 SVGAGI. Trimming removed 10 bases at V and 0 bases at J, with 16 bases between. DNA of the CDR3: TGTGCCACCGCCGACGGGTCTTATAGCAATCAGCCCCAGCATTTT. Translating it yields CATADGSYSNQPQHF.

There are a few counts of this clonotype. J is TRBJ1-1 and V is TRBV28; D is perhaps TRBD1 (5 bases). The CDR3 totals 12 residues. Germline V lookup: CDR1 MDHEN, CDR2 SYDVKM. V lost 10 bases to trimming and J lost 1 base, with 10 bases between them. This chain's CDR3 is CAIRRGNTEAFF. In DNA, the CDR3 is TGTGCCATCAGGAGGGGGAACACTGAAGCTTTCTTT. Full variable domain (remainder filled in from reference TRBV28 and TRBJ1-1): DVKVTQSSRYLVKRTGEKVFLECVQDMDHENMFWYRQDPGLGLRLIYFSYDVKMKEKGDIPEGYSVSREKKERFSLILESASTNQTSMYLCAIRRGNTEAFFGQGTRLTVV.

J is TRBJ1-1 and V is TRBV5-5; 11 bases fit TRBD1. Germline values: CDR1 SGHKS, CDR2 YYEKEE (reference sequence). This CDR3 spans 15 amino acids. With 0 bases clipped from V and 5 bases from J, the junction kept 3 bases outside the gene matches. In DNA form, the CDR3 reads TGTGCCAGCAGCTTGGAGGGGGACAGGGGGACTGAAGCTTTCTTT. The encoded protein is CASSLEGDRGTEAFF.

The CDR3, as DNA: TGTGCCAGCAGTTTTTTCCGCTATGGCTACACCTTC. Translation: CASSFFRYGYTF. The gene calls are TRBV12-3 or TRBV12-4 and TRBJ1-2, with D hard to call. The germline V and J ends were trimmed by 3 bases and 4 bases, with 6 bases remaining between them. The CDR3 length is 12 residues.

The V gene is TRBV30, the J gene TRBJ2-1; 13 bases agree with TRBD2. The germline V gene has CDR1 GTSNPN and CDR2 SVGIG (reference sequence). The V segment lost 2 bases and the J segment 9 bases; nucleotides outside the gene matches: 4. The CDR3 is 14 amino acids. CDR3 DNA: TGTGCCTGGAGTACCGGGACTAGCGGGACTGAGCAGTTCTTC. The encoded protein is CAWSTGTSGTEQFF.

This rearrangement joins TRBV19 to TRBJ2-4, with TRBD1 identical over 7 bases. V trimming: 7 bases; J trimming: 5 bases; junction bases outside the gene matches: 8. The CDR3 is made up of 14 amino acids. Looked up from germline, CDR1 is LNHDA and CDR2 is SQIVND (reference sequence). The CDR3 protein is CASTPSQGQNIQYF. The CDR3 DNA sequence: TGTGCCAGTACCCCGTCACAGGGGCAAAACATTCAGTACTTC.

Only a few counts were recorded for this clonotype. The chain employs TRBV5-4 and TRBJ2-2; TRBD1 matches at 9 bases. The CDR3 contains 18 residues. Germline V gene data show CDR1 as SGHNT and CDR2 as YYREEE (reference sequence). V shed 0 bases, J shed 0 bases, and the junction held 6 bases outside the gene matches. CDR3 in DNA: TGTGCCAGCAGCTTGGCCTGGAGGGACAGGGCGAACACCGGGGAGCTGTTTTTT. It codes for CASSLAWRDRANTGELFF. Complete variable domain (other parts from reference TRBV5-4 and TRBJ2-2): ETGVTQSPTHLIKTRGQQVTLRCSSQSGHNTVSWYQQALGQGPQFIFQYYREEENGRGNFPPRFSGLQFPNYSSELNVNALELDDSALYLCASSLAWRDRANTGELFFGEGSRLTVL.

This clonotype was detected ten times or more. This chain joins TRBV20-1 and TRBJ2-1, with 8 bases identical to TRBD2. CDR1 is DFQATT, CDR2 SNEGSKA, per germline (reference sequence). The V and J ends lost 0 bases and 0 bases, in that order; junction bases with no gene match: 4. The CDR3 consists of 16 residues. CDR3 in DNA: TGCAGTGCTAGAGATCTTAGCGGGAACTCCTACAATGAGCAGTTCTTC. This translates into CSARDLSGNSYNEQFF.

This chain links TRBV7-9 with TRBJ1-4; no clear D. V dropped 3 bases and J dropped 8 bases, with 7 bases sitting between them. Germline values: CDR1 SEHNR, CDR2 FQNEAQ (reference sequence). The CDR3 runs 12 residues. The CDR3 protein is CASSFGREKLFF. CDR3 sequence (DNA): TGTGCCAGCAGCTTCGGTCGGGAAAAACTGTTTTTT. The full variable domain, rest sourced from reference TRBV7-9 and TRBJ1-4, is DTGVSQNPRHKITKRGQNVTFRCDPISEHNRLYWYRQTLGQGPEFLTYFQNEAQLEKSRLLSDRFSAERPKGSFSTLEIQRTEQGDSAMYLCASSFGREKLFFGSGTQLSVL.

This clonotype showed up just a few times. V and J are TRBV6-4 and TRBJ2-7; the match to TRBD2 covers 10 bases. This CDR3 has 15 amino acids. CDR1 and CDR2 (germline): MRHNA, SNTAGT. Trimming took 3 bases from V and 3 from J; bases not matched to a gene: 5. This chain's CDR3 is CASSDSASGSYEQYF. CDR3 DNA sequence: TGTGCCAGCAGTGATTCGGCTAGCGGGAGCTACGAGCAGTACTTC.

This clonotype was seen a few times. The J gene is TRBJ2-3, the V gene TRBV7-6; TRBD2 might be the D (6 bases). The CDR3 has 17 residues. V lost 5 bases and J lost 0, with 18 bases in between. Germline V gene data show CDR1 as SGHVS and CDR2 as FNYEAQ. The CDR3 reads CASSLDKRAASTDTQYF. The CDR3 nucleotides read TGTGCCAGCAGCCTAGATAAGCGGGCTGCTAGCACAGATACGCAGTATTTT.

The genes are TRBV20-1 and TRBJ2-3; 7 nucleotides align to TRBD1. The CDR3 spans 14 residues. Per germline, CDR1 DFQATT and CDR2 SNEGSKA (reference sequence). The J segment lost 0 bases and the V segment lost 4 bases, leaving 4 bases of the junction unmatched. Here the CDR3 reads CSATDRESTDTQYF. Here the CDR3 DNA reads TGCAGTGCTACCGACAGGGAGAGCACAGATACGCAGTATTTT.

This chain links TRBV7-9 with TRBJ2-1; the D is unclear. The CDR3 sequence is 12 residues long. Trimming removed 5 bases at V and 9 bases at J, with 11 bases between. Germline V gene sequence: CDR1 SEHNR, CDR2 FQNEAQ (reference sequence). The CDR3 coding sequence is TGTGCCAGCAGCAATCTTCAGAGTGAGCAGTTCTTC. This translates into CASSNLQSEQFF.

This clonotype was detected only a few times. The CDR3 region is CASSLGPFETQYF. CDR3 coding DNA: TGTGCCAGCAGCTTGGGACCGTTTGAGACCCAGTACTTC. J is TRBJ2-5 and V is TRBV5-4; no reliable D call. Trimming left V 0 bases short and J 5 bases short, with 8 bases between. CDR1 is SGHNT and CDR2 is YYREEE in the germline V gene (reference sequence). The CDR3 consists of 13 residues. The complete variable domain, with remaining parts taken from reference TRBV5-4 and TRBJ2-5, reads ETGVTQSPTHLIKTRGQQVTLRCSSQSGHNTVSWYQQALGQGPQFIFQYYREEENGRGNFPPRFSGLQFPNYSSELNVNALELDDSALYLCASSLGPFETQYFGPGTRLLVL.